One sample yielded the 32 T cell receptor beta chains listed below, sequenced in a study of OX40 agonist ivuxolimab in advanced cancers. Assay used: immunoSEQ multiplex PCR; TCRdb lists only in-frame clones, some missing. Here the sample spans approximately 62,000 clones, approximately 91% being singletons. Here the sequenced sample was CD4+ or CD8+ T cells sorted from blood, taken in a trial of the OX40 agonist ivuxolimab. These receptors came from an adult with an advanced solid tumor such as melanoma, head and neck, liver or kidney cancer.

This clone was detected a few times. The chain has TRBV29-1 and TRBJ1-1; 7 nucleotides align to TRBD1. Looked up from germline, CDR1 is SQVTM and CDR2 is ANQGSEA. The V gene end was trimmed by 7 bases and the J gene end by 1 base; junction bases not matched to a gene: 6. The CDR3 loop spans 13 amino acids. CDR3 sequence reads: CSATGQWNTEAFF. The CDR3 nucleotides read TGCAGCGCCACGGGACAGTGGAACACTGAAGCTTTCTTT.

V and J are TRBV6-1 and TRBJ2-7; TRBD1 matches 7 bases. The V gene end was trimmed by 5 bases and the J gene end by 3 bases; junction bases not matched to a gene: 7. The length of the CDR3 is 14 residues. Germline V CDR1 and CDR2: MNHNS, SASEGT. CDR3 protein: CASSYLRQGYEQYF. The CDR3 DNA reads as TGTGCCAGCAGTTATCTCAGACAGGGCTACGAGCAGTACTTC.

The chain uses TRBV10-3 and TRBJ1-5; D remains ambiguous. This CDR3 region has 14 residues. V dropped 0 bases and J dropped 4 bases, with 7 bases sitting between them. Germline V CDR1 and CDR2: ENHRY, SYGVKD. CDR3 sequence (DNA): TGTGCCATCAGTGAGTCGGGCTGGAATCAGCCCCAGCATTTT. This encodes CAISESGWNQPQHF.

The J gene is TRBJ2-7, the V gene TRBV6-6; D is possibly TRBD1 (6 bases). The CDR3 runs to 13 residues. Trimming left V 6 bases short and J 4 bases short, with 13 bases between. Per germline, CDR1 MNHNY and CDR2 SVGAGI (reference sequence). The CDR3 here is CASSLGQNYEQYF. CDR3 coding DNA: TGTGCCAGCAGCCTAGGACAGAATTACGAGCAGTACTTC.

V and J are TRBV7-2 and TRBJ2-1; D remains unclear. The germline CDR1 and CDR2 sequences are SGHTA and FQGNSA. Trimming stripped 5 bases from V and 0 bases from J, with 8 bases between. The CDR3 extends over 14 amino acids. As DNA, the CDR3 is TGTGCCAGCAGCAGGGAAAGCTCCTACAATGAGCAGTTCTTC. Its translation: CASSRESSYNEQFF.

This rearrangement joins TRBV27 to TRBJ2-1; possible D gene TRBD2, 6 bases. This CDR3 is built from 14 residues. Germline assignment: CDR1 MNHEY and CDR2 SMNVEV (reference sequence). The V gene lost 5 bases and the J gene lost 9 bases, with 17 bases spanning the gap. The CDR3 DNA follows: TGTGCCAGCAGTACCCGGGACTTACCCAGTGAGCAGTTCTTC. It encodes CASSTRDLPSEQFF.

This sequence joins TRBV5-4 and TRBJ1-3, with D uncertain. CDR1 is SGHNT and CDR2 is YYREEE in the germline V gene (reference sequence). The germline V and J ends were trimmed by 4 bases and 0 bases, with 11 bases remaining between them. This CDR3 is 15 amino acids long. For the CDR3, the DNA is TGTGCCAGCAGCCAATCCGCAGGCTCTGGAAACACCATATATTTT. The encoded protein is CASSQSAGSGNTIYF.

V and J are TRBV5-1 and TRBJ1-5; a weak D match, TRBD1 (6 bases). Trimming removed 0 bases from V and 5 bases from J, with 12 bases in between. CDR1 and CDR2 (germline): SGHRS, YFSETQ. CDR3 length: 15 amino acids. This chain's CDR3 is CASSLGRGDDQPQHF. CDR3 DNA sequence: TGCGCCAGCAGCTTGGGCAGGGGAGACGATCAGCCCCAGCATTTT.

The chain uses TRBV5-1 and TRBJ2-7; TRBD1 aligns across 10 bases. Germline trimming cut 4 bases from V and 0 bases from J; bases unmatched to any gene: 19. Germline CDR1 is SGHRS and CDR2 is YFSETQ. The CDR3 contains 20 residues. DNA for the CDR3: TGCGCCAGCAGCCCAAGTCTTCGGGACAGGGGCACGACACTCTCCTACGAGCAGTACTTC. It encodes CASSPSLRDRGTTLSYEQYF.

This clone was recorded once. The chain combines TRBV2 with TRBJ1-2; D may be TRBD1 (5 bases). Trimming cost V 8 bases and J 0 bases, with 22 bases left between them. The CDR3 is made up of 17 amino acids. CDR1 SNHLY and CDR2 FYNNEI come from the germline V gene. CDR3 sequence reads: CASGSGSGVRSNYGYTF. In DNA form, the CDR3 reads TGTGCCAGCGGTAGCGGTTCGGGGGTCAGATCTAACTATGGCTACACCTTC. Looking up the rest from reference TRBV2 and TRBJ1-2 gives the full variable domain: EPEVTQTPSHQVTQMGQEVILRCVPISNHLYFYWYRQILGQKVEFLVSFYNNEISEKSEIFDDQFSVERPDGSNFTLKIRSTKLEDSAMYFCASGSGSGVRSNYGYTFGSGTRLTVV.

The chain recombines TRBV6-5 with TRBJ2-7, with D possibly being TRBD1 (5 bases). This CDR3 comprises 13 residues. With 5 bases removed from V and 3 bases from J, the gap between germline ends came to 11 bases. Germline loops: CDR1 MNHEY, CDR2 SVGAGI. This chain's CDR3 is CASSDDSFYEQYF. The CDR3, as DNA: TGTGCCAGCAGTGACGACAGCTTCTACGAGCAGTACTTC.

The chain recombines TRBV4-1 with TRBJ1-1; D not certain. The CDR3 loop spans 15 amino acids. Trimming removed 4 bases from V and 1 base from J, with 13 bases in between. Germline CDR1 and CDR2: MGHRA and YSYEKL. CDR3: CASSRGPAANTEAFF. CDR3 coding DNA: TGCGCCAGCAGCCGAGGCCCAGCGGCGAACACTGAAGCTTTCTTT.

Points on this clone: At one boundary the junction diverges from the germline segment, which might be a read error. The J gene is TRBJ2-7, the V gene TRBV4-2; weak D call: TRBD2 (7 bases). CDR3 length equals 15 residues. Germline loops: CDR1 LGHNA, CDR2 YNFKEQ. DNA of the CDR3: TGTGCCAGCAACCAAGAGAGGGGGGGCCCCTACGAGCAGTACTTC. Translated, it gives CASNQERGGPYEQYF.

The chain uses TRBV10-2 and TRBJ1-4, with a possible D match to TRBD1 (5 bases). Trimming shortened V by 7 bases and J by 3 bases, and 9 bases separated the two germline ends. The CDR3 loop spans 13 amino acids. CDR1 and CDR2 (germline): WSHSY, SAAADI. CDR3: CASMGEANEKLFF. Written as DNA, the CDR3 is TGCGCCAGCATGGGGGAAGCTAATGAAAAACTGTTTTTT.

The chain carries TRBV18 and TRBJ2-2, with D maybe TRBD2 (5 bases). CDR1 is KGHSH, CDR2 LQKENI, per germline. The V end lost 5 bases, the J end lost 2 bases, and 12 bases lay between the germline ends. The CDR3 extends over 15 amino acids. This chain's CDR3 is CASSRIAPNTGELFF. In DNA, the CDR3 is TGTGCCAGCTCAAGGATAGCGCCTAACACCGGGGAGCTGTTTTTT.

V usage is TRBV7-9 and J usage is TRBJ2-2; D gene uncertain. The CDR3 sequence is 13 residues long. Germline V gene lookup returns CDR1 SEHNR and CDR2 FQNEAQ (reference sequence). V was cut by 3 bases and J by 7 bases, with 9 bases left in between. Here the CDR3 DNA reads TGTGCCAGCAGCTTGGGGTTAATCGGGGAGCTGTTTTTT. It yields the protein CASSLGLIGELFF.

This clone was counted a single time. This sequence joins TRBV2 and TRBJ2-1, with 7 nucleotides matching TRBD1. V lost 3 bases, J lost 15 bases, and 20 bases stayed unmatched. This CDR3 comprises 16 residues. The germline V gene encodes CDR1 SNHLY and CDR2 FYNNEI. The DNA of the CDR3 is TGTGCCAGCAGTGAGAGGGACAGTATTGAACCGGTAGAAGGGTTCTTC. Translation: CASSERDSIEPVEGFF.

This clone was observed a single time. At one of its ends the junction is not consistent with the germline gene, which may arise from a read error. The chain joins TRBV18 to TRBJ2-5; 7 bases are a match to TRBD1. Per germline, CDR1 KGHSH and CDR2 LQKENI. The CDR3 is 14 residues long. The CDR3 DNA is TGTGCCAGCTCTCCACCGGGACAGCAAGAGACCCAGTACTTC. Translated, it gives CASSPPGQQETQYF.

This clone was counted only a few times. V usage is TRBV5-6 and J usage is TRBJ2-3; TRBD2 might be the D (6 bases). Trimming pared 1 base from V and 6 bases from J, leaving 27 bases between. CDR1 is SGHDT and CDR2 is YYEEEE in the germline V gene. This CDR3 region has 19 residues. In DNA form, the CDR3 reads TGTGCCAGCAGCTTGTATCAAGGGGCGGGAAGCGCGGGGCGGGATACGCAGTATTTT. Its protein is CASSLYQGAGSAGRDTQYF.

The CDR3 bases are TGTGCCAGCAGCTTGGCTGACACTAGCGGGAGAAGCACCGGGGAGCTGTTTTTT. It is translated as CASSLADTSGRSTGELFF. The J gene is TRBJ2-2, the V gene TRBV5-4, with 11 bases that match TRBD2. CDR3 length equals 18 residues. V shed 0 bases and J 4 bases; nucleotides not matched to a gene: 8. CDR1 and CDR2 from the germline V gene are SGHNT and YYREEE (reference sequence).

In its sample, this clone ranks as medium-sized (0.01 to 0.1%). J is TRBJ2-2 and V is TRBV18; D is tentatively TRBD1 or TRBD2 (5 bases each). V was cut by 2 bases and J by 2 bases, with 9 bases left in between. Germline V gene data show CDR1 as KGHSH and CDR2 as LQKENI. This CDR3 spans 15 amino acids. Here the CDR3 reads CASSPGTYNTGELFF. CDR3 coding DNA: TGTGCCAGCTCACCAGGGACGTACAACACCGGGGAGCTGTTTTTT.

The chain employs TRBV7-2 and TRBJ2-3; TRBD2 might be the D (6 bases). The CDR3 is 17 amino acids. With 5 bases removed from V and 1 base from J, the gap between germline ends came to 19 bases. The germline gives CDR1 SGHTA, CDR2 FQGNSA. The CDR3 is CASSAGTSSTGTDTQYF. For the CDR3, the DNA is TGTGCCAGCAGCGCCGGGACTTCCAGTACGGGCACAGATACGCAGTATTTT.

CDR3 protein: CASSLGPSSNEQFF. DNA for the CDR3: TGTGCCAGCAGCTTAGGTCCCTCGAGCAATGAGCAGTTCTTC. This chain links TRBV11-2 with TRBJ2-1; D is uncertain. This CDR3 region has 14 residues. V was pared by 1 base and J by 6 bases, with 10 bases between. The germline V gene encodes CDR1 SGHAT and CDR2 FQNNGV.

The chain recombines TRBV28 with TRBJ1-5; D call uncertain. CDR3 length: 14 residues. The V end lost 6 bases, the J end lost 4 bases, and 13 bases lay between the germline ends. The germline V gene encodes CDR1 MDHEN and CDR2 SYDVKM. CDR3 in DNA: TGTGCCAGCAGCCCTTCGCCCGGTAATCAGCCCCAGCATTTT. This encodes CASSPSPGNQPQHF.

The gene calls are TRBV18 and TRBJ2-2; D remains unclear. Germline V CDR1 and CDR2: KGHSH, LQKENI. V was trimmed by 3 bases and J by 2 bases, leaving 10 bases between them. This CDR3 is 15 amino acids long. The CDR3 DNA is TGTGCCAGCTCACCGGCGGCTTTCAACACCGGGGAGCTGTTTTTT. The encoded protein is CASSPAAFNTGELFF.

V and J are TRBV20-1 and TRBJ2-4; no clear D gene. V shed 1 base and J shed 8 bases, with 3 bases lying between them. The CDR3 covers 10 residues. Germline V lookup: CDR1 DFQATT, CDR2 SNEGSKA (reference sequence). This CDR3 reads CSARVDIQYF. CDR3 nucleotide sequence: TGCAGTGCTAGAGTTGACATTCAGTACTTC.

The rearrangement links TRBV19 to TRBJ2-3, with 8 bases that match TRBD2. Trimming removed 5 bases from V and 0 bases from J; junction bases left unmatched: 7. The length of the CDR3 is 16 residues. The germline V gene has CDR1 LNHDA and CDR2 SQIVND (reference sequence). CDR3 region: CASSRLAGGSTDTQYF. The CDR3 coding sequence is TGTGCCAGTAGTCGGCTGGCGGGGGGTAGCACAGATACGCAGTATTTT.

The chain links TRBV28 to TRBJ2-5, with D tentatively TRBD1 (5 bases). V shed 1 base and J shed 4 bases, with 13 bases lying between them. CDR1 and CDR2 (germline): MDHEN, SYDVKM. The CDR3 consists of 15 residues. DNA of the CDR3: TGTGCCAGCAGTTTATCCCAGGGTACAGGAGAGACCCAGTACTTC. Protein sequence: CASSLSQGTGETQYF.

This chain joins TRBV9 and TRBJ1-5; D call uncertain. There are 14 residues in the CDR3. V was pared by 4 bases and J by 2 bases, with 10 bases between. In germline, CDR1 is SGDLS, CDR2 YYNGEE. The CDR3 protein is CASSPPGRNQPQHF. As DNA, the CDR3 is TGTGCCAGCAGCCCTCCGGGCCGCAATCAGCCCCAGCATTTT.

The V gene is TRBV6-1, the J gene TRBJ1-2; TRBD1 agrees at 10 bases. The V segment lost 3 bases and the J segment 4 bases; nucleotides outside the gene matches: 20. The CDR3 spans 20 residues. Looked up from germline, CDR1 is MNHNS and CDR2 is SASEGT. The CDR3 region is CASSDGRSLRQGARGYGYTF. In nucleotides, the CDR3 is TGTGCCAGCAGTGATGGCAGATCCTTAAGACAGGGGGCTCGGGGCTATGGCTACACCTTC.

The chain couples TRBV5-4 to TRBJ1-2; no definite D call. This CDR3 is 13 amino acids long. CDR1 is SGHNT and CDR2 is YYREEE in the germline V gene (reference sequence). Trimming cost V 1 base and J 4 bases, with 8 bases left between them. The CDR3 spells CASSLSVLYGYTF. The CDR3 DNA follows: TGTGCCAGCAGCTTGTCAGTACTCTATGGCTACACCTTC.

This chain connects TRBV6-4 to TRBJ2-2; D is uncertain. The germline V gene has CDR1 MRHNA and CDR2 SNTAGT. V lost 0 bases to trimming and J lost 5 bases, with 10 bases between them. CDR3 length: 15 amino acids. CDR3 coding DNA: TGTGCCAGCAGTGACTCGTTCGAACCGACCGGGGAGCTGTTTTTT. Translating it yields CASSDSFEPTGELFF.